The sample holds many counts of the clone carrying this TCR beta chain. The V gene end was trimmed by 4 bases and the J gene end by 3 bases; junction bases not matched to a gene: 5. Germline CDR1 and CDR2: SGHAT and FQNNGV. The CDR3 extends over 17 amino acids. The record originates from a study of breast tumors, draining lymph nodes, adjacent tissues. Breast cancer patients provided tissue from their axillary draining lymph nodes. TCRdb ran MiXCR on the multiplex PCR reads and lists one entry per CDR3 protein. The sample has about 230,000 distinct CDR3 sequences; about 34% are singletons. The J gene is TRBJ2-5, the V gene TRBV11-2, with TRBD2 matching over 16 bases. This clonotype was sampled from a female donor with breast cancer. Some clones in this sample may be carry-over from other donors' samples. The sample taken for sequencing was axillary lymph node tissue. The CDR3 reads CASSSGTSGRAEETQYF. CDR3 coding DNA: TGTGCCAGCAGCTCGGGGACTAGCGGGAGGGCCGAAGAGACCCAGTACTTC.